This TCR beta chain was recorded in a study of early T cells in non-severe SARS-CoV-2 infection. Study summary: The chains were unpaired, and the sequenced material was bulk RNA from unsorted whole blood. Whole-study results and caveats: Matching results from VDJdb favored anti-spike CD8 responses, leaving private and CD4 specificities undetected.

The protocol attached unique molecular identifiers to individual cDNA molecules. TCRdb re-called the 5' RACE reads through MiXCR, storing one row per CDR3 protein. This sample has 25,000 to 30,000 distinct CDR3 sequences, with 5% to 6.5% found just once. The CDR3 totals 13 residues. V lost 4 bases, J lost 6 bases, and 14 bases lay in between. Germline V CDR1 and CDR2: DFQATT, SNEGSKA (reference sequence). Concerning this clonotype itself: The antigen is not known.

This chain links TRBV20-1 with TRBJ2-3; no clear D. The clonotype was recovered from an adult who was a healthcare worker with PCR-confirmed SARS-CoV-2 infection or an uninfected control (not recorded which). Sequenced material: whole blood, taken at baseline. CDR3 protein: CSANFVGRDTQYF. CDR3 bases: TGCAGTGCTAATTTTGTAGGGCGCGATACGCAGTATTTT.